This T cell receptor (beta chain) comes out of a study of PD-L1 blockade in urothelial cancer. Across the study: Median T cell yield from blood was fewer than 150,000.

The data were produced by immunoSEQ multiplex PCR, yet TCRdb's version contains in-frame clones alone and is incomplete. The sample shows some 50,000 clones, approximately 88% of them seen only once. The material sequenced was PBMCs, taken around atezolizumab (anti-PD-L1) treatment. The sequence was collected from an elderly man with urothelial cancer.

The CDR3 nucleotides are TGTGCCAGTAGTCGGGTTCAGGGAGGAGAGACCCAGTACTTC. Amino acids: CASSRVQGGETQYF. This chain uses TRBV19 with TRBJ2-5; D might be TRBD2 (6 bases). Trimming removed 5 bases from V and 4 bases from J, with 14 bases in between. This CDR3 comprises 14 residues. Per germline, CDR1 LNHDA and CDR2 SQIVND (reference sequence).